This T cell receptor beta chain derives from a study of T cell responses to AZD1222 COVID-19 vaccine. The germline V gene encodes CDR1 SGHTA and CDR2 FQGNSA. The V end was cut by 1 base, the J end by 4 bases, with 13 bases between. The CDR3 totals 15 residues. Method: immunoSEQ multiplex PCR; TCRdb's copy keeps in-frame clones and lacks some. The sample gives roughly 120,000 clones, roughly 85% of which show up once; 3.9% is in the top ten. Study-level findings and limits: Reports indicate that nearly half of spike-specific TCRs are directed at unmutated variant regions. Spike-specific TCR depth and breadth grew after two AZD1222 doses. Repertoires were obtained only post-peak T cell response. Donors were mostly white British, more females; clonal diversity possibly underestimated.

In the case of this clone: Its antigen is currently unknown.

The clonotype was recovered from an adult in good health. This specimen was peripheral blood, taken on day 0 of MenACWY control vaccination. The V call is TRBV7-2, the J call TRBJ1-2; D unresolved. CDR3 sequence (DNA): TGTGCCAGCAGCTTAGATCCACGTGGAACCTATGGCTACACCTTC. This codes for CASSLDPRGTYGYTF.